This is a list of T cell receptor beta chains from one sample in a study of cytomegalovirus exposure and HLA in healthy donors. The assay was immunoSEQ multiplex PCR, and TCRdb's table has in-frame clones only and misses some. The data show around 150,000 clones, approximately 71% seen once. Sequencing was performed on PBMCs. These receptors were taken from a man between 25 and 39 years old in good health and CMV-seronegative. Both conserved end residues are part of each CDR3. Fields, in order: D gene, clone size, V gene, J gene, CDR3 protein, CDR3 DNA. D genes are given only for firm matches. For some rows the clone size is stated as once, few or many, or as a class when expanded; others skip it.

d_gene: .; abundance: few; v_gene: TRBV5-8; j_gene: TRBJ1-1; CDR3aa: CASSFPGSLEAFF; CDR3nt: TGTGCCAGCAGCTTTCCAGGCTCCCTGGAAGCTTTCTTT
d_gene: .; abundance: .; v_gene: TRBV28; j_gene: TRBJ2-2; CDR3aa: CASSNPAGELFF; CDR3nt: TGTGCCAGCTCCAACCCGGCCGGGGAGCTGTTTTTT
d_gene: TRBD1; abundance: .; v_gene: TRBV6-6; j_gene: TRBJ1-5; CDR3aa: CASSYSTGGNQPQHF; CDR3nt: TGTGCCAGCAGTTACTCGACAGGGGGCAATCAGCCCCAGCATTTT
d_gene: .; abundance: .; v_gene: TRBV5-1; j_gene: TRBJ2-3; CDR3aa: CASTQGGSDTQYF; CDR3nt: TGCGCCAGCACACAGGGCGGTTCAGATACGCAGTATTTT
d_gene: TRBD2; abundance: .; v_gene: TRBV28; j_gene: TRBJ2-5; CDR3aa: CASSAVTSGIGETQYF; CDR3nt: TGTGCCAGCAGTGCTGTGACTAGCGGGATTGGAGAGACCCAGTACTTC
d_gene: TRBD1; abundance: .; v_gene: TRBV5-8; j_gene: TRBJ2-1; CDR3aa: CASSLNPGQVIDEQFF; CDR3nt: TGTGCCAGCAGCTTAAACCCGGGACAGGTCATCGATGAGCAGTTCTTC
d_gene: TRBD2; abundance: .; v_gene: TRBV7-2; j_gene: TRBJ2-3; CDR3aa: CASNALAGGPGDTQYF; CDR3nt: TGTGCCAGCAACGCATTAGCGGGAGGGCCAGGTGATACGCAGTATTTT
d_gene: .; abundance: .; v_gene: TRBV27; j_gene: TRBJ1-1; CDR3aa: CASSLKPAGGTEAFF; CDR3nt: TGTGCCAGCAGTTTAAAGCCCGCGGGGGGAACTGAAGCTTTCTTT
d_gene: .; abundance: .; v_gene: TRBV5-1; j_gene: TRBJ2-7; CDR3aa: CASSVARGDPIPYEQYF; CDR3nt: TGCGCCAGCAGCGTGGCCCGGGGAGATCCCATACCCTACGAGCAGTACTTC
d_gene: .; abundance: .; v_gene: TRBV10-2; j_gene: TRBJ1-1; CDR3aa: CASSAGGEAFF; CDR3nt: TGCGCCAGCAGTGCCGGAGGAGAAGCTTTCTTT
d_gene: TRBD2; abundance: .; v_gene: TRBV19; j_gene: TRBJ2-1; CDR3aa: CASSSLAGGSYNEQFF; CDR3nt: TGTGCCAGTAGTTCCCTGGCGGGAGGATCCTACAATGAGCAGTTCTTC
d_gene: .; abundance: .; v_gene: TRBV6-1; j_gene: TRBJ2-7; CDR3aa: CASSDGQGYEQYF; CDR3nt: TGTGCCAGCAGTGACGGTCAGGGTTACGAGCAGTACTTC
d_gene: .; abundance: .; v_gene: TRBV7-2; j_gene: TRBJ1-3; CDR3aa: CASSLAAGRPGNTIYF; CDR3nt: TGTGCCAGCAGCCTGGCCGCGGGGAGGCCTGGAAACACCATATATTTT
d_gene: .; abundance: .; v_gene: TRBV18; j_gene: TRBJ2-2; CDR3aa: CASSPLLRGTGELFF; CDR3nt: TGTGCCAGCTCACCATTGCTAAGAGGCACCGGGGAGCTGTTTTTT
d_gene: .; abundance: .; v_gene: TRBV19; j_gene: TRBJ2-6; CDR3aa: CASKRGSAGANVLTF; CDR3nt: TGTGCCAGTAAAAGAGGTAGCGCTGGGGCCAACGTCCTGACTTTC
d_gene: .; abundance: .; v_gene: TRBV5-1; j_gene: TRBJ1-1; CDR3aa: CASSGGGNLNTEAFF; CDR3nt: TGCGCCAGCAGTGGGGGAGGGAATCTGAACACTGAAGCTTTCTTT
d_gene: .; abundance: few; v_gene: TRBV5-1; j_gene: TRBJ2-1; CDR3aa: CASSVLYEQFF; CDR3nt: TGCGCCAGCTCTGTACTTTATGAGCAGTTCTTC
d_gene: .; abundance: few; v_gene: TRBV7-9; j_gene: TRBJ1-3; CDR3aa: CASSPVLGGNTIYF; CDR3nt: TGTGCCAGCAGCCCAGTCCTAGGTGGAAACACCATATATTTT
d_gene: TRBD1; abundance: few; v_gene: TRBV7-9; j_gene: TRBJ2-7; CDR3aa: CASSQQGDSAYEQYF; CDR3nt: TGTGCCAGCAGCCAACAGGGGGATTCCGCCTACGAGCAGTACTTC
d_gene: .; abundance: .; v_gene: TRBV11-2; j_gene: TRBJ2-7; CDR3aa: CASSARHAWREQYF; CDR3nt: TGTGCCAGCAGCGCAAGACACGCGTGGAGGGAGCAGTACTTC
d_gene: TRBD2; abundance: .; v_gene: TRBV5-1; j_gene: TRBJ2-5; CDR3aa: CASSVSWGSGRETQYF; CDR3nt: TGCGCCAGCAGCGTATCCTGGGGTAGCGGGAGGGAGACCCAGTACTTC
d_gene: TRBD2; abundance: .; v_gene: TRBV9; j_gene: TRBJ2-1; CDR3aa: CATGTSDYNEQFF; CDR3nt: TGTGCCACCGGGACTAGCGACTACAATGAGCAGTTCTTC
d_gene: .; abundance: .; v_gene: TRBV9; j_gene: TRBJ2-1; CDR3aa: CASSVGGLSSYNEQFF; CDR3nt: TGTGCCAGCAGCGTTGGGGGCCTGAGCTCCTACAATGAGCAGTTCTTC
d_gene: .; abundance: .; v_gene: TRBV21-1; j_gene: TRBJ2-7; CDR3aa: CASMGDRGLLRESHEQYF; CDR3nt: TGTGCCAGCATGGGGGACAGGGGGCTGCTTCGGGAGTCCCACGAGCAGTACTTC
d_gene: .; abundance: .; v_gene: TRBV29-1; j_gene: TRBJ2-5; CDR3aa: CSVEVPRSIETQYF; CDR3nt: TGCAGCGTTGAAGTCCCTAGGTCGATAGAGACCCAGTACTTC
d_gene: .; abundance: .; v_gene: TRBV5-1; j_gene: TRBJ2-5; CDR3aa: CASVRGDQETQYF; CDR3nt: TGCGCCAGCGTCCGGGGAGACCAAGAGACCCAGTACTTC
d_gene: .; abundance: few; v_gene: TRBV5-4; j_gene: TRBJ2-7; CDR3aa: CASSSSGEQYF; CDR3nt: TGTGCCAGCAGCTCGTCCGGGGAGCAGTACTTC
d_gene: .; abundance: .; v_gene: TRBV13; j_gene: TRBJ2-7; CDR3aa: CASSLAGSSYEQYF; CDR3nt: TGTGCCAGCAGCTTGGCCGGGAGCTCCTACGAGCAGTACTTC
d_gene: TRBD2; abundance: few; v_gene: TRBV28; j_gene: TRBJ2-7; CDR3aa: CASSPGGGYEQYF; CDR3nt: TGTGCCAGCAGTCCCGGGGGGGGCTACGAGCAGTACTTC
d_gene: TRBD1; abundance: few; v_gene: TRBV7-9; j_gene: TRBJ2-7; CDR3aa: CASSLATRQGLYEQYF; CDR3nt: TGTGCCAGCAGCTTAGCGACGAGACAGGGGCTCTACGAGCAGTACTTC
d_gene: .; abundance: .; v_gene: TRBV7-7; j_gene: TRBJ2-1; CDR3aa: CASSLATAPYNEQFF; CDR3nt: TGTGCTAGCAGCTTAGCGACAGCACCCTACAATGAGCAGTTCTTC
d_gene: TRBD2; abundance: .; v_gene: TRBV5-6; j_gene: TRBJ2-7; CDR3aa: CASSLGLAGDEQYF; CDR3nt: TGTGCCAGCAGTCTCGGACTAGCGGGAGATGAGCAGTACTTC
d_gene: .; abundance: few; v_gene: TRBV18; j_gene: TRBJ2-4; CDR3aa: CASSPPGQGGNIQYF; CDR3nt: TGTGCCAGCTCACCACCGGGCCAGGGTGGAAACATTCAGTACTTC
d_gene: .; abundance: few; v_gene: TRBV5-1; j_gene: TRBJ2-7; CDR3aa: CASTPGRGITYEQYF; CDR3nt: TGCGCCAGCACCCCCGGAAGAGGGATCACCTACGAGCAGTACTTC
d_gene: .; abundance: once; v_gene: TRBV18; j_gene: TRBJ2-5; CDR3aa: CASSPPGGPQETQYF; CDR3nt: TGTGCCAGCTCACCACCGGGAGGCCCCCAAGAGACCCAGTACTTC
d_gene: .; abundance: .; v_gene: TRBV29-1; j_gene: TRBJ2-2; CDR3aa: CSARGRGNTGELFF; CDR3nt: TGCAGCGCGAGGGGGCGGGGGAACACCGGGGAGCTGTTTTTT
d_gene: .; abundance: .; v_gene: TRBV10-1; j_gene: TRBJ1-2; CDR3aa: CASSEAGGGTRYTF; CDR3nt: TGCGCCAGCAGTGAGGCGGGAGGGGGAACACGCTACACCTTC
d_gene: .; abundance: few; v_gene: TRBV2; j_gene: TRBJ2-3; CDR3aa: CASSEAGVGTDTQYF; CDR3nt: TGTGCCAGCAGTGAAGCAGGGGTGGGCACAGATACGCAGTATTTT
d_gene: .; abundance: .; v_gene: TRBV6-1; j_gene: TRBJ1-1; CDR3aa: CAAGWGTGYTEAFF; CDR3nt: TGTGCCGCAGGCTGGGGTACAGGGTACACTGAAGCTTTCTTT
d_gene: .; abundance: .; v_gene: TRBV15; j_gene: TRBJ1-5; CDR3aa: CATSRVPGVGGQPQHF; CDR3nt: TGTGCCACCAGCAGAGTCCCGGGGGTAGGTGGGCAGCCCCAGCATTTT
d_gene: .; abundance: few; v_gene: TRBV2; j_gene: TRBJ2-3; CDR3aa: CASSPSRGIGDTQYF; CDR3nt: TGTGCCAGCAGCCCTAGCCGGGGGATCGGAGATACGCAGTATTTT